A single sample gave rise to the 27 T cell receptor beta chains below, sequenced in a study of blood T cell repertoires in COVID-19. Method: immunoSEQ multiplex PCR; TCRdb's copy keeps in-frame clones and lacks some. The sample yields about 190,000 clones, approximately 86% seen once. The material sequenced was PBMCs or T cells enriched from blood (not recorded which). These TCRs come from a woman aged 40 to 50 in a cohort exposed to, infected with or recovered from COVID-19 (not recorded which).

The genes are TRBV25-1 and TRBJ1-2, with D tentatively TRBD1 (5 bases). CDR3 length: 16 amino acids. Trimming stripped 9 bases from V and 4 bases from J, with 24 bases between. Germline V gene sequence: CDR1 MGHDK, CDR2 SYGVNS. CDR3 in DNA: TGTGCCAGTCAGGGTTTTTCGACGGATCAAATCTATGGCTACACCTTC. Protein sequence: CASQGFSTDQIYGYTF.

This clone came up once. The rearrangement links TRBV19 to TRBJ1-1, with D maybe TRBD1 (5 bases). The length of the CDR3 is 13 residues. CDR1 is LNHDA, CDR2 SQIVND, per germline (reference sequence). Between the trimmed V and J ends, which lost 8 bases and 4 bases, there was a span of 14 bases. The CDR3 DNA is TGTGCCAGTCCAGGCCCCGGGGGCACTGAAGCTTTCTTT. Translation: CASPGPGGTEAFF.

The rearrangement uses TRBV28 and TRBJ1-3; 7 nucleotides agree with TRBD1. With 6 bases clipped from V and 0 bases from J, the junction kept 14 bases outside the gene matches. The length of the CDR3 is 18 residues. Germline CDR1 and CDR2: MDHEN and SYDVKM. The CDR3 loop reads CASSPGTAAYFSGNTIYF. DNA for the CDR3: TGTGCCAGCAGCCCCGGGACAGCTGCTTACTTCTCTGGAAACACCATATATTTT.

This clone was seen a single time. The chain employs TRBV4-3 and TRBJ2-4, with 7 bases lining up with TRBD1. This CDR3 is built from 15 residues. In germline, CDR1 is LGHNA, CDR2 YSLEER. Trimming removed 2 bases from V and 2 bases from J; junction bases left unmatched: 3. The CDR3 reads CASSQYRGPKNIQYF. Written as DNA, the CDR3 is TGCGCCAGCAGCCAATACAGGGGTCCCAAAAACATTCAGTACTTC.

The V call is TRBV11-3, the J call TRBJ2-3, with 9 bases that match TRBD1. The CDR3 extends over 16 amino acids. V dropped 2 bases and J dropped 3; count of bases not matched to a gene: 6. CDR1 and CDR2 (germline): SGHNT, YENEEA. Here the CDR3 DNA reads TGTGCCAGCAGCTTACAGACAGGGGGTCGTACAGATACGCAGTATTTT. This gives the protein CASSLQTGGRTDTQYF.

The rearrangement joins TRBV25-1 to TRBJ2-1; D possibly corresponds to TRBD2 (6 bases). V gave up 3 bases and J gave up 6 bases, with 9 bases separating them. Per germline, CDR1 MGHDK and CDR2 SYGVNS. The CDR3 consists of 13 residues. The CDR3 spells CASSDGEVNEQFF. DNA of the CDR3: TGTGCCAGCAGTGACGGGGAGGTCAATGAGCAGTTCTTC.

The rearrangement links TRBV11-3 to TRBJ2-3; 11 bases are shared with TRBD2. The germline V gene has CDR1 SGHNT and CDR2 YENEEA. With V trimmed by 4 bases and J by 0 bases, 3 bases remained unmatched. The CDR3 extends over 16 amino acids. The CDR3 here is CASSSGLAGSTDTQYF. CDR3 sequence (DNA): TGTGCCAGCAGCTCAGGACTAGCGGGCAGCACAGATACGCAGTATTTT.

CDR3 protein: CASKTGTGFYNEQFF. In DNA form, the CDR3 reads TGTGCCAGTAAAACCGGGACAGGGTTTTACAATGAGCAGTTCTTC. The V call is TRBV19, the J call TRBJ2-1; 9 nucleotides align to TRBD1. The CDR3 has 15 amino acids. Germline CDR1 LNHDA, CDR2 SQIVND (reference sequence). Losses at the gene ends were 7 bases for V and 4 bases for J; bases not matched to a gene: 8.

The chain has TRBV28 and TRBJ1-5; D gene ambiguous. This CDR3 region has 16 residues. Trimming pared 1 base from V and 0 bases from J, leaving 10 bases between. Per germline, CDR1 MDHEN and CDR2 SYDVKM. This CDR3 reads CASSLSPRVSNQPQHF. As DNA, the CDR3 is TGTGCCAGCAGTTTATCCCCTCGGGTTAGCAATCAGCCCCAGCATTTT.

V is TRBV4-1 and J is TRBJ1-6; D call uncertain. The germline V gene encodes CDR1 MGHRA and CDR2 YSYEKL. The length of the CDR3 is 15 residues. Trimming pared 4 bases from V and 9 bases from J, leaving 16 bases between. CDR3 DNA sequence: TGCGCCAGCAGCCGGGTCGTCGGGGTTGGTTCACCCCTCCACTTT. Its protein is CASSRVVGVGSPLHF.

This chain uses TRBV4-1 with TRBJ1-2; D is perhaps TRBD1 (5 bases). CDR1 is MGHRA and CDR2 is YSYEKL in the germline V gene. The CDR3 runs to 15 residues. Trimming removed 2 bases at V and 8 bases at J, with 18 bases between. The CDR3: CASSQIGTWEAGYTF. CDR3 bases: TGCGCCAGCAGCCAAATAGGGACCTGGGAGGCGGGCTACACCTTC.

This chain uses TRBV6-5 with TRBJ2-7, with no clear D. The CDR3 contains 14 residues. Per germline, CDR1 MNHEY and CDR2 SVGAGI. The V end lost 5 bases, the J end lost 2 bases, and 13 bases lay between the germline ends. Here the CDR3 DNA reads TGTGCCAGCAGTCCCCTGAGGCACCCCTACGAGCAGTACTTC. Its translation: CASSPLRHPYEQYF.

This chain joins TRBV3-1 (or the pseudogene TRBV3-2) and TRBJ2-5, with a possible D match to TRBD2 (6 bases). The CDR3 covers 15 residues. Germline V gene lookup returns CDR1 LGHDT and CDR2 YNNKEL (reference sequence). V lost 4 bases, J lost 5 bases, and 17 bases lay in between. CDR3 loop: CASSPARGLGETQYF. DNA for the CDR3: TGTGCCAGCAGCCCCGCTCGGGGACTGGGGGAGACCCAGTACTTC.

The chain is built from TRBV12-3 or TRBV12-4 and TRBJ1-5; D call uncertain. V lost 2 bases and J 5 bases, leaving 7 bases between the germline ends. The CDR3 loop spans 13 amino acids. The CDR3 loop is CASSLSGYQPQHF. CDR3 DNA: TGTGCCAGCAGTTTATCGGGTTATCAGCCCCAGCATTTT.

The V gene is TRBV14, the J gene TRBJ2-3; no clear D gene. CDR3 length: 16 residues. Germline V gives CDR1 SGHDN, CDR2 FVKESK. V lost 4 bases and J lost 1, with 15 bases in between. The CDR3: CASSPDPGRGTDTQYF. CDR3 in DNA: TGTGCCAGCAGCCCCGACCCGGGTCGAGGCACAGATACGCAGTATTTT. Together with reference TRBV14 and TRBJ2-3, the CDR3 gives the full variable domain: EAGVTQFPSHSVIEKGQTVTLRCDPISGHDNLYWYRRVMGKEIKFLLHFVKESKQDESGMPNNRFLAERTGGTYSTLKVQPAELEDSGVYFCASSPDPGRGTDTQYFGPGTRLTVL.

The CDR3 DNA reads TGTGCCAGCTTCCTAGGACAGGAGATCTACGAGCAGTACTTC. Encoded protein: CASFLGQEIYEQYF. The V gene is TRBV6-5, the J gene TRBJ2-7, with TRBD1 matching 7 bases. V shed 8 bases and J 3 bases; nucleotides not matched to a gene: 10. The CDR3 is 14 residues long. Per the germline V gene, CDR1 is MNHEY and CDR2 is SVGAGI.

The chain recombines TRBV10-3 with TRBJ1-2, with D unresolved. This CDR3 region has 14 residues. The germline V gene encodes CDR1 ENHRY and CDR2 SYGVKD. Trimming took 10 bases from V and 4 from J, leaving 19 bases between them. CDR3 bases: TGTGCCACCACAGCGGGTGTGGGGTCCTATGGCTACACCTTC. It translates to CATTAGVGSYGYTF.

V is TRBV6-4 and J is TRBJ2-3; 13 bases are shared with TRBD2. The CDR3 extends over 15 amino acids. J gave up 6 bases and V 0 bases, and 0 bases lay outside the gene matches. The germline CDR1 and CDR2 sequences are MRHNA and SNTAGT. The CDR3 is CASSDSTSGGDTQYF. The CDR3 nucleotides are TGTGCCAGCAGTGACTCGACTAGCGGGGGGGATACGCAGTATTTT.

This chain joins TRBV10-3 and TRBJ1-2, with 8 positions matching TRBD1. Germline-derived CDR1 and CDR2 are ENHRY and SYGVKD. V lost 3 bases, J lost 3 bases, and 9 bases stayed unmatched. This CDR3 has 16 amino acids. The CDR3 here is CAISDQLGQADYGYTF. The CDR3 DNA follows: TGTGCCATCAGTGACCAACTGGGACAGGCCGACTATGGCTACACCTTC.

This rearrangement joins TRBV13 to TRBJ1-5, with 9 bases identical to TRBD1. CDR1 PRHDT and CDR2 FYEKMQ come from the germline V gene (reference sequence). The CDR3 is 15 amino acids. Trimming cost V 5 bases and J 7 bases; bases outside gene matches: 9. CDR3 DNA: TGTGCCAGCAGCCTGGGACAGGGAGAAGAGCAGCCCCAGCATTTT. Translating gives CASSLGQGEEQPQHF. The whole variable domain, filled in from reference TRBV13 and TRBJ1-5, reads AAGVIQSPRHLIKEKRETATLKCYPIPRHDTVYWYQQGPGQDPQFLISFYEKMQSDKGSIPDRFSAQQFSDYHSELNMSSLELGDSALYFCASSLGQGEEQPQHFGDGTRLSIL.

This chain uses TRBV7-2 with TRBJ2-1, with 12 bases fitting TRBD1. Unmatched junction bases numbered 10, after V lost 2 bases and J lost 2 bases. The germline V gene has CDR1 SGHTA and CDR2 FQGNSA. This CDR3 comprises 19 residues. The CDR3 bases are TGTGCCAGCAGCTTAATTGAAAGGGACAGGGGGCACACCTACAATGAGCAGTTCTTC. It is translated as CASSLIERDRGHTYNEQFF.

The chain couples TRBV27 to TRBJ1-4, with 9 bases identical to TRBD1. CDR3 length: 18 residues. Per germline, CDR1 MNHEY and CDR2 SMNVEV (reference sequence). J gave up 8 bases and V 2 bases, and 15 bases lay outside the gene matches. The CDR3 spells CASSLLGTGPSLGEKLFF. The CDR3, as DNA: TGTGCCAGCAGTTTACTGGGGACAGGGCCCTCCTTAGGGGAAAAACTGTTTTTT.

This sequence joins TRBV21-1 and TRBJ2-7; the DNA was not compared with TRBD1, the D call given in the table. TRBV21-1 is a pseudogene segment. The CDR3 is 14 amino acids. The CDR3 sequence is CASSNRGRTYEQYF. Here the CDR3 DNA reads TGTGCCAGCAGCAACAGGGGACGGACCTACGAGCAGTACTTC.

The rearrangement joins TRBV6-5 to TRBJ2-7, with TRBD1 matching 9 bases. This CDR3 is built from 13 residues. Looked up from germline, CDR1 is MNHEY and CDR2 is SVGAGI. V lost 7 bases and J lost 5; bases outside the gene matches: 6. This CDR3 is CASTTGGQNEQYF. CDR3 coding DNA: TGTGCCAGCACGACAGGGGGGCAGAACGAGCAGTACTTC.

The chain is built from TRBV6-5 and TRBJ1-2, with 8 bases fitting TRBD1. The V gene end was trimmed by 5 bases and the J gene end by 8 bases; junction bases not matched to a gene: 7. The CDR3 spans 13 residues. CDR1 is MNHEY and CDR2 is SVGAGI in the germline V gene. The CDR3 is CASSRPGGRGYTF. CDR3 in DNA: TGTGCCAGCAGTCGTCCAGGGGGCCGAGGCTACACCTTC.

Here the CDR3 reads CASSAVAGGAYEQYF. CDR3 nucleotides: TGTGCCAGCAGTGCCGTAGCGGGAGGTGCCTACGAGCAGTACTTC. The chain has TRBV6-4 and TRBJ2-7; 10 bases align to TRBD2. Trimming removed 4 bases from V and 2 bases from J; junction bases left unmatched: 5. Germline V CDR1 and CDR2: MRHNA, SNTAGT. The CDR3 length is 15 residues.

This clone was seen only once. The V and J genes are TRBV11-2 and TRBJ1-1; D remains ambiguous. The CDR3 runs to 13 residues. The V gene lost 5 bases and the J gene lost 1 base, with 8 bases spanning the gap. Germline CDR1 reads SGHAT; CDR2 reads FQNNGV. The DNA of the CDR3 is TGTGCCAGCAGCCCCGACACGAACACTGAAGCTTTCTTT. This codes for CASSPDTNTEAFF. The full variable domain, its missing parts supplied by reference TRBV11-2 and TRBJ1-1, is EAGVAQSPRYKIIEKRQSVAFWCNPISGHATLYWYQQILGQGPKLLIQFQNNGVVDDSQLPKDRFSAERLKGVDSTLKIQPAKLEDSAVYLCASSPDTNTEAFFGQGTRLTVV.